These 23 T cell receptor beta chains were all obtained from the same sample, sequenced in a study of shared clonotypes between healthy human individuals. TCRdb's table, derived via immunoSEQ multiplex PCR, lists solely in-frame clones and lacks some. The table has some 300,000 clones, roughly 80% seen once. Sequenced: memory CD4+ T cells sorted from blood. The subset here: CD45RA-negative fraction. All receptors derive from a man aged 25 to 45 in good health.

This chain links TRBV5-6 with TRBJ2-7, with a tentative D call TRBD2 (5 bases). Germline CDR1 reads SGHDT; CDR2 reads YYEEEE. The CDR3 is 13 amino acids. V lost 6 bases and J lost 1, with 11 bases in between. DNA for the CDR3: TGTGCCAGCACCAAAGGCGGGTCCTACGAGCAGTACTTC. Its translation is CASTKGGSYEQYF.

This clone was seen a few times. The J gene is TRBJ2-1, the V gene TRBV2, with 8 bases identical to TRBD2. J lost 0 bases, V lost 8 bases, and 9 bases had no gene match. Germline CDR1 and CDR2: SNHLY and FYNNEI. The CDR3 is made up of 16 amino acids. CDR3: CASRRAGGSSYNEQFF. The CDR3 DNA follows: TGTGCCAGCCGCCGTGCGGGAGGAAGCTCCTACAATGAGCAGTTCTTC.

The chain links TRBV5-4 to TRBJ2-1; 9 positions agree with TRBD1. The CDR3 is made up of 15 amino acids. Germline loops: CDR1 SGHNT, CDR2 YYREEE (reference sequence). V lost 6 bases and J lost 6; bases outside the gene matches: 10. The CDR3, as DNA: TGTGCCAGCACCCTCCGGGACAGGGTCCCCAATGAGCAGTTCTTC. Translation gives CASTLRDRVPNEQFF.

The CDR3, as DNA: TGTGCCAGCAGTCCTATTTCTAGCGGGAGGACAGACGAGCAGTACTTC. It is translated as CASSPISSGRTDEQYF. The genes are TRBV27 and TRBJ2-7; 11 bases are shared with TRBD2. The V gene's germline CDR1 is MNHEY and CDR2 SMNVEV (reference sequence). Trimming at V came to 5 bases and at J to 5 bases, leaving 11 bases not matched to a gene. This CDR3 is 16 amino acids long.

The chain links TRBV5-1 to TRBJ2-1; possibly TRBD1 for D (5 bases). Trimming left V 0 bases short and J 5 bases short, with 9 bases between. The CDR3 spans 14 residues. Germline lookup yields CDR1 SGHRS and CDR2 YFSETQ. Here the CDR3 reads CASSLGTQNNEQFF. The DNA for the CDR3 is TGCGCCAGCAGCTTGGGGACACAAAACAATGAGCAGTTCTTC.

In this sample, this clone turned up many times. The chain combines TRBV7-2 with TRBJ2-1; D gene ambiguous. This CDR3 contains 13 residues. V lost 1 base and J lost 6, with 7 bases in between. Per the germline V gene, CDR1 is SGHTA and CDR2 is FQGNSA. CDR3 amino acids: CASSLDSPNEQFF. The CDR3 DNA reads as TGTGCCAGCAGCTTAGATTCACCCAATGAGCAGTTCTTC.

This chain uses TRBV29-1 with TRBJ2-5; possible D gene TRBD1, 5 bases. V was shortened by 7 bases and J by 2 bases, with 14 bases between the two germline ends. The CDR3 has 13 residues. Germline lookup yields CDR1 SQVTM and CDR2 ANQGSEA. The CDR3 reads CSGSRALQETQYF. CDR3 nucleotides: TGCAGCGGCAGCAGGGCTCTTCAAGAGACCCAGTACTTC.

V and J are TRBV30 and TRBJ2-2; D is uncertain. With 3 bases removed from V and 3 bases from J, the gap between germline ends came to 5 bases. This CDR3 has 12 residues. Germline assignment: CDR1 GTSNPN and CDR2 SVGIG (reference sequence). The CDR3 DNA is TGTGCCTGGAGCGAATACACCGGGGAGCTGTTTTTT. It yields the protein CAWSEYTGELFF.

The chain joins TRBV18 to TRBJ1-3; no clear D. CDR1 and CDR2 from the germline V gene are KGHSH and LQKENI. CDR3 size: 16 residues. Trimming removed 3 bases at V and 0 bases at J, with 12 bases between. The CDR3 DNA reads TGTGCCAGCTCACCTCAGCTCCCTGACTCTGGAAACACCATATATTTT. This translates into CASSPQLPDSGNTIYF.

The chain recombines TRBV7-2 with TRBJ2-7; D perhaps matches TRBD2 (6 bases). The CDR3 length is 14 residues. CDR1 and CDR2 from the germline V gene are SGHTA and FQGNSA. V lost 3 bases, J lost 7 bases, and 16 bases lay in between. CDR3 amino acids: CASSFLLTGGEQYF. As DNA, the CDR3 is TGTGCCAGCAGCTTCCTTTTGACTGGGGGGGAGCAGTACTTC.

The CDR3 reads CASSPREAPQGQFF. CDR3 nucleotides: TGTGCCAGCAGCCCCAGGGAGGCTCCCCAGGGGCAGTTCTTC. The chain uses TRBV7-2 and TRBJ2-1; TRBD2 is a possible D gene (6 bases). The CDR3 extends over 14 amino acids. CDR1 and CDR2 (germline): SGHTA, FQGNSA. V was trimmed by 5 bases and J by 12 bases, leaving 20 bases between them.

A remark on this clone: This specimen includes other DNA sequences encoding the same CDR3. The genes are TRBV19 and TRBJ1-1; no firm D call. CDR3 length equals 12 residues. Trimming pared 3 bases from V and 6 bases from J, leaving 8 bases between. Germline V gene lookup returns CDR1 LNHDA and CDR2 SQIVND (reference sequence). Here the CDR3 DNA reads TGTGCCAGTAGTATTAAGCGATCTGAAGCTTTCTTT. Translated, it gives CASSIKRSEAFF.

The rearrangement uses TRBV4-1 and TRBJ2-1, with 10 bases lining up with TRBD2. This CDR3 spans 15 amino acids. V was pared by 2 bases and J by 6 bases, with 4 bases of the junction left unmatched. Germline assignment: CDR1 MGHRA and CDR2 YSYEKL. The CDR3 loop reads CASSQTSGISNEQFF. The DNA for the CDR3 is TGCGCCAGCAGCCAAACTAGCGGGATTTCCAATGAGCAGTTCTTC.

The chain combines TRBV11-3 with TRBJ2-6; D not resolved. The germline V gene has CDR1 SGHNT and CDR2 YENEEA. The V end lost 5 bases, the J end lost 4 bases, and 12 bases lay between the germline ends. This CDR3 is 15 amino acids long. For the CDR3, the DNA is TGTGCCAGCAGCCCAGGAGCGCGGGGGGCCAACGTCCTGACTTTC. Its translation: CASSPGARGANVLTF.

On this clone: The germline gene is not matched at one end of the junction; a read error may be the cause. V is TRBV7-7 and J is TRBJ2-7; 7 nucleotides match TRBD2. The CDR3 contains 14 residues. CDR1 is SSHAT and CDR2 is FNYEAQ in the germline V gene (reference sequence). CDR3 coding DNA: TGTGCTAGCAGCCCTGTAGCGGGCCGAGGTGAGCAGTACTTC. Translation gives CASSPVAGRGEQYF.

A few counts support this clone. V usage is TRBV5-1 and J usage is TRBJ2-6; tentatively, D is TRBD1 (6 bases). In germline, CDR1 is SGHRS, CDR2 YFSETQ. This CDR3 has 17 amino acids. V dropped 4 bases and J dropped 1 base, with 15 bases sitting between them. The CDR3 loop is CASSNQPTGSGANVLTF. The CDR3 region has the DNA TGCGCCAGCAGCAATCAGCCGACAGGATCTGGGGCCAACGTCCTGACTTTC.

V and J are TRBV6-5 and TRBJ2-7; 10 nucleotides agree with TRBD1. This CDR3 comprises 15 residues. Losses at the gene ends were 4 bases for V and 3 bases for J; bases not matched to a gene: 6. Looked up from germline, CDR1 is MNHEY and CDR2 is SVGAGI. DNA of the CDR3: TGTGCCAGCAGTTCCCCGGGACAGGGGTTCTACGAGCAGTACTTC. This codes for CASSSPGQGFYEQYF.

This chain uses TRBV7-8 with TRBJ2-7, with TRBD2 matching 7 bases. The CDR3 covers 15 residues. V lost 4 bases to trimming and J lost 2 bases; unmatched junction nucleotides: 8. The germline V gene encodes CDR1 SGHVS and CDR2 FQNEAQ. CDR3 nucleotides: TGTGCCAGCAGCTCTCGCGGGAGCGGTCCCTACGAGCAGTACTTC. This translates into CASSSRGSGPYEQYF. Using reference TRBV7-8 and TRBJ2-7 for the parts outside the CDR3, the full variable domain is GAGVSQSPRYKVAKRGQDVALRCDPISGHVSLFWYQQALGQGPEFLTYFQNEAQLDKSGLPSDRFFAERPEGSVSTLKIQRTQQEDSAVYLCASSSRGSGPYEQYFGPGTRLTVT.

This clone occurred once. This chain uses TRBV10-3 with TRBJ1-3; 8 bases fit TRBD1. Germline CDR1 ENHRY, CDR2 SYGVKD. This CDR3 contains 16 residues. The J segment lost 0 bases and the V segment lost 7 bases, leaving 8 bases of the junction unmatched. CDR3 loop: CAIKDDRGGSGNTIYF. The CDR3 nucleotides read TGTGCCATCAAGGACGACAGGGGAGGCTCTGGAAACACCATATATTTT.

Remarks on this clone: Other DNA sequences of this sample code for an identical CDR3. The chain joins TRBV5-1 to TRBJ2-2; D may be TRBD1 or TRBD2 (5 bases each). Per the germline V gene, CDR1 is SGHRS and CDR2 is YFSETQ. V dropped 4 bases and J dropped 0 bases, with 13 bases sitting between them. The CDR3 spans 16 residues. CDR3 nucleotides: TGCGCCAGCAGCCTCCTACCGGGACCGAACACCGGGGAGCTGTTTTTT. This codes for CASSLLPGPNTGELFF.

This clone was seen more than once but under ten times. Here the CDR3 DNA reads TGTGCCAGCAGTATCGACGGCTGGACCCAGTACTTC. This gives the protein CASSIDGWTQYF. The chain carries TRBV6-1 and TRBJ2-5; no firm D call. Trimming pared 5 bases from V and 7 bases from J, leaving 11 bases between. CDR3 length: 12 residues. CDR1 is MNHNS, CDR2 SASEGT, per germline.

The chain recombines TRBV7-8 with TRBJ2-5, with 10 bases aligning to TRBD2. Trimming at V came to 1 base and at J to 7 bases, leaving 9 bases not matched to a gene. CDR1 is SGHVS and CDR2 is FQNEAQ in the germline V gene. The CDR3 runs to 16 residues. The CDR3 sequence is CASSLVTSGVGGTQYF. For the CDR3, the DNA is TGTGCCAGCAGCTTAGTAACTAGCGGGGTCGGCGGGACCCAGTACTTC. Full variable domain (outside the CDR3, taken from reference TRBV7-8 and TRBJ2-5): GAGVSQSPRYKVAKRGQDVALRCDPISGHVSLFWYQQALGQGPEFLTYFQNEAQLDKSGLPSDRFFAERPEGSVSTLKIQRTQQEDSAVYLCASSLVTSGVGGTQYFGPGTRLLVL.

The CDR3 DNA reads as TGTGCCAGCAGCCTCCAAACCCCCGCGGGGGCGGGACGCTACGAGCAGTACTTC. This encodes CASSLQTPAGAGRYEQYF. The J gene is TRBJ2-7, the V gene TRBV7-6; maybe TRBD2 (7 bases). Germline CDR1 is SGHVS and CDR2 is FNYEAQ. The CDR3 runs to 18 residues. Trimming removed 5 bases at V and 3 bases at J, with 26 bases between.